In its sample, the clone carrying this T cell receptor (beta chain) was seen a few times. CDR1 is SGHRS and CDR2 is YFSETQ in the germline V gene. V was clipped by 1 base and J by 3 bases; unmatched bases: 7. This CDR3 spans 17 amino acids. The sample originates from a study of T cells after yellow fever vaccination. TCRdb ran MiXCR on the 5' RACE reads and lists one entry per CDR3 protein. The sample consists of 300,000 to 400,000 distinct CDR3 sequences, 6% to 8% of them appearing once. The sequences come from PBMCs, collected 5 days after the yellow fever booster vaccination. V is TRBV5-1 and J is TRBJ2-1; 10 bases fit TRBD2. The sequence was obtained from a man aged 25 to 45 who received the YFV17D yellow fever vaccine. The DNA for the CDR3 is TGCGCCAGCAGCTTGACAGGGGGACTAGCGAGCTACAATGAGCAGTTCTTC. It encodes CASSLTGGLASYNEQFF. The variable domain in full, with the rest retrieved from reference TRBV5-1 and TRBJ2-1, is KAGVTQTPRYLIKTRGQQVTLSCSPISGHRSVSWYQQTPGQGLQFLFEYFSETQRNKGNFPGRFSGRQFSNSRSEMNVSTLELGDSALYLCASSLTGGLASYNEQFFGPGTRLTVL.